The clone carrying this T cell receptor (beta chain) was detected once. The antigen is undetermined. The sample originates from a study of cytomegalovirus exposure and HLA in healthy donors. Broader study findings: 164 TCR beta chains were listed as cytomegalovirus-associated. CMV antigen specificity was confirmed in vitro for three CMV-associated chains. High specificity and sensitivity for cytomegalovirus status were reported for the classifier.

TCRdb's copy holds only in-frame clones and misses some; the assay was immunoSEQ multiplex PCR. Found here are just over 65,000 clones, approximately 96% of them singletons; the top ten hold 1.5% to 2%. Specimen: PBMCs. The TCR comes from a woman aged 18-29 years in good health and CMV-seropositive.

The CDR3 loop is CASRDRGWTEAFF. CDR3 coding DNA: TGTGCCAGCCGGGACAGGGGTTGGACTGAAGCTTTCTTT. This chain uses TRBV19 with TRBJ1-1; 10 bases are shared with TRBD1. V lost 9 bases and J lost 5; bases outside the gene matches: 6. CDR1 is LNHDA, CDR2 SQIVND, per germline (reference sequence). This CDR3 contains 13 residues.